This record looks at one T cell receptor (beta chain) sequence and its context. The V gene's germline CDR1 is MDHEN and CDR2 SYDVKM. The V end lost 4 bases, the J end lost 7 bases, and 17 bases lay between the germline ends. This CDR3 has 15 amino acids. The repertoire was sequenced with immunoSEQ multiplex PCR; TCRdb's copy has only in-frame clones and lacks some. This sample has 300,000 to 350,000 clones, with over 80% found just once. This entry is derived from a study of blood T cell repertoires in COVID-19. The sequenced sample was PBMCs or T cells enriched from blood (not recorded which). The sequence came from a man aged 25 to 45 who had recovered from COVID-19. V and J are TRBV28 and TRBJ1-5; D is perhaps TRBD1 (6 bases). CDR3 coding DNA: TGTGCCAGCAGTTCCTGGACAGTAGGGCGGCAGCCCCAGCATTTT. It yields the protein CASSSWTVGRQPQHF.